The 24 T cell receptor beta chains in this list originate from one sample, sequenced in a study of cytomegalovirus exposure and HLA in healthy donors. A multiplex PCR was run with 60 Vbeta primers and 13 Jbeta primers. Clones were read by immunoSEQ multiplex PCR, and TCRdb kept only the in-frame ones, dropping some. Here the sample spans around 100,000 clones, 7.6% being singletons. Sequenced material: PBMCs. These receptors originate from a man aged 50 to 59 in good health and CMV-seronegative.

A few counts support this clone. This chain connects TRBV28 to TRBJ1-1; 11 bases are shared with TRBD1. The V gene end was trimmed by 2 bases and the J gene end by 11 bases; junction bases not matched to a gene: 13. Germline assignment: CDR1 MDHEN and CDR2 SYDVKM. The CDR3 sequence is 16 residues long. The CDR3 coding sequence is TGTGCCAGCAGTTTAATCTCCAGGACAGGGGGCTCGGGGGCTTTCTTT. Protein product: CASSLISRTGGSGAFF.

This chain links TRBV2 with TRBJ2-7; the match to TRBD2 covers 12 bases. CDR1 and CDR2 (germline): SNHLY, FYNNEI. V dropped 3 bases and J dropped 2; count of bases not matched to a gene: 5. The CDR3 spans 16 residues. CDR3 protein: CASSDRLAGGPYEQYF. The CDR3 DNA sequence: TGTGCCAGCAGTGATCGGCTAGCGGGAGGGCCCTACGAGCAGTACTTC.

The chain recombines TRBV5-4 with TRBJ2-7; 12 nucleotides align to TRBD1. Per the germline V gene, CDR1 is SGHNT and CDR2 is YYREEE (reference sequence). The CDR3 runs 14 residues. V shed 5 bases, J shed 5 bases, and the junction held 5 bases outside the gene matches. The CDR3 loop is CASRSGTGGDEQYF. CDR3 DNA: TGTGCCAGCAGATCCGGGACAGGGGGCGACGAGCAGTACTTC.

The gene calls are TRBV30 and TRBJ2-7; 9 positions match TRBD2. Near its end, the DNA agrees better with TRBJ2-1, so the J call may be wrong. CDR3 length: 14 amino acids. CDR1 is GTSNPN, CDR2 SVGIG, per germline (reference sequence). CDR3 nucleotides: TGTGCCTGGCGTCTAGCGGGACGCGGCAATGAGCAGTTCTTC. Its protein product is CAWRLAGRGNEQFF.

The J gene is TRBJ1-2, the V gene TRBV6-1; 8 bases align to TRBD1. This CDR3 is built from 13 residues. Germline loops: CDR1 MNHNS, CDR2 SASEGT. The V segment lost 6 bases and the J segment 3 bases; nucleotides outside the gene matches: 3. The CDR3 DNA reads as TGTGCCAGCAGACGGGGACAGGACTATGGCTACACCTTC. Its translation is CASRRGQDYGYTF.

The gene calls are TRBV28 and TRBJ1-2; maybe TRBD1 (5 bases). The CDR3 length is 13 residues. The ends were cut back, 3 bases at V and 7 bases at J, with 12 bases in the middle. The V gene's germline CDR1 is MDHEN and CDR2 SYDVKM. The CDR3 coding sequence is TGTGCCAGCAGTTTGCCCGGGGGGTCTGGCTACACCTTC. Amino acid sequence: CASSLPGGSGYTF.

The CDR3 reads CASSSSGSWLETQYF. In DNA form, the CDR3 reads TGTGCCAGCAGCTCCAGCGGGAGTTGGCTTGAGACCCAGTACTTC. The chain is built from TRBV9 and TRBJ2-5, with 8 bases matching TRBD2. The CDR3 is 15 residues long. Germline V gene data show CDR1 as SGDLS and CDR2 as YYNGEE. Losses at the gene ends were 4 bases for V and 5 bases for J; bases not matched to a gene: 10. Together with reference TRBV9 and TRBJ2-5, the CDR3 gives the full variable domain: DSGVTQTPKHLITATGQRVTLRCSPRSGDLSVYWYQQSLDQGLQFLIQYYNGEERAKGNILERFSAQQFPDLHSELNLSSLELGDSALYFCASSSSGSWLETQYFGPGTRLLVL.

The chain joins TRBV19 to TRBJ1-5; TRBD1 matches at 10 bases. In germline, CDR1 is LNHDA, CDR2 SQIVND (reference sequence). This CDR3 has 15 amino acids. Losses at the gene ends were 3 bases for V and 5 bases for J; bases not matched to a gene: 4. CDR3 DNA: TGTGCCAGTAGTATCGGGACAGGGGAACATCAGCCCCAGCATTTT. The encoded protein is CASSIGTGEHQPQHF.

This chain uses TRBV11-1 with TRBJ1-1, with D maybe TRBD1 (6 bases). The germline CDR1 and CDR2 sequences are SGHAT and FQDESV (reference sequence). CDR3 length: 15 residues. Deletions cut 6 bases from V and 2 bases from J, with 16 bases between. This chain's CDR3 is CASSPDSTLNTEAFF. Here the CDR3 DNA reads TGTGCCAGCAGTCCGGACAGTACTTTAAACACTGAAGCTTTCTTT.

This clone was seen a few times. The chain couples TRBV10-3 to TRBJ1-2; D is perhaps TRBD1 (6 bases). V was shortened by 4 bases and J by 2 bases, with 11 bases between the two germline ends. Germline V CDR1 and CDR2: ENHRY, SYGVKD. This CDR3 comprises 14 residues. Written as DNA, the CDR3 is TGTGCCATCAGTGTTTTAGGACAGAACTATGGCTACACCTTC. Its protein product is CAISVLGQNYGYTF.

The rearrangement links TRBV7-3 to TRBJ2-1; 8 nucleotides line up with TRBD2. The V and J ends lost 5 bases and 8 bases, in that order; junction bases with no gene match: 5. Germline lookup yields CDR1 SGHTA and CDR2 FQGTGA. This CDR3 has 13 amino acids. CDR3: CASSPPGGDEQFF. DNA of the CDR3: TGTGCCAGCAGCCCCCCCGGGGGGGATGAGCAGTTCTTC.

This sequence joins TRBV28 and TRBJ2-7; 9 nucleotides align to TRBD1. The CDR3 contains 15 residues. CDR1 is MDHEN, CDR2 SYDVKM, per germline. With 5 bases clipped from V and 4 bases from J, the junction kept 9 bases outside the gene matches. CDR3 DNA sequence: TGTGCCAGCAGTCCCCCGGGACAGGGAATATACGAGCAGTACTTC. Protein product: CASSPPGQGIYEQYF.

This rearrangement joins TRBV6-6 to TRBJ1-1, with a weak D call TRBD1 (6 bases). The CDR3 runs to 14 residues. Germline V CDR1 and CDR2: MNHNY, SVGAGI (reference sequence). V lost 4 bases and J lost 2, with 11 bases in between. The CDR3 here is CASSLLGQNTEAFF. DNA for the CDR3: TGTGCCAGCAGTTTATTGGGACAAAACACTGAAGCTTTCTTT.

The rearrangement joins TRBV2 to TRBJ2-2; D is possibly TRBD2 (6 bases). CDR1 and CDR2 (germline): SNHLY, FYNNEI. This CDR3 is built from 14 residues. V was trimmed by 0 bases and J by 7 bases, leaving 9 bases between them. The CDR3 here is CASSEALAGGELFF. The DNA for the CDR3 is TGTGCCAGCAGTGAAGCACTAGCAGGCGGGGAGCTGTTTTTT.

This clone was counted only a few times. This chain uses TRBV6-6 with TRBJ2-5; 8 bases map to TRBD2. The CDR3 loop spans 15 amino acids. The V segment lost 5 bases and the J segment 4 bases; nucleotides outside the gene matches: 9. Germline-derived CDR1 and CDR2 are MNHNY and SVGAGI (reference sequence). The CDR3 here is CASSTGTRIGETQYF. The CDR3 DNA follows: TGTGCCAGCAGTACAGGGACTAGGATAGGAGAGACCCAGTACTTC.

J is TRBJ1-2 and V is TRBV29-1; 10 nucleotides line up with TRBD1. CDR1 SQVTM and CDR2 ANQGSEA come from the germline V gene. The CDR3 sequence is 13 residues long. The V segment lost 6 bases and the J segment 8 bases; nucleotides outside the gene matches: 9. In DNA form, the CDR3 reads TGCAGCGTCTCGCGCGGGACAGGGGACGGCTACACCTTC. This codes for CSVSRGTGDGYTF.

V is TRBV6-5 and J is TRBJ2-7, with D possibly TRBD1 on 5 matching bases. Germline values: CDR1 MNHEY, CDR2 SVGAGI. V lost 4 bases and J lost 6, with 16 bases in between. This CDR3 spans 14 amino acids. The CDR3 reads CASSSFPTGAEQYF. CDR3 coding DNA: TGTGCCAGCAGTTCCTTCCCGACTGGGGCCGAGCAGTACTTC.

This clone was found a few times. This chain uses TRBV5-1 with TRBJ2-5; TRBD1 matches at 10 bases. The J call is uncertain, as TRBJ2-7 better fits the DNA end. The CDR3 consists of 16 residues. Germline values: CDR1 SGHRS, CDR2 YFSETQ. The CDR3 sequence is CASRQNSDRGFYEQYF. CDR3 nucleotides: TGCGCCAGCAGACAGAATTCGGACAGGGGGTTCTACGAGCAGTACTTC.

This sequence joins TRBV28 and TRBJ1-1, with D unresolved. V dropped 3 bases and J dropped 4 bases, with 12 bases sitting between them. The CDR3 loop spans 14 amino acids. Germline V gene lookup returns CDR1 MDHEN and CDR2 SYDVKM. CDR3 in DNA: TGTGCCAGCAGTTTTAATCTCGGGGTCACTGAAGCTTTCTTT. This encodes CASSFNLGVTEAFF.

The chain employs TRBV9 and TRBJ2-3, with TRBD1 matching 7 bases. This CDR3 is built from 18 residues. Looked up from germline, CDR1 is SGDLS and CDR2 is YYNGEE. Germline trimming cut 2 bases from V and 0 bases from J; bases unmatched to any gene: 12. The CDR3, as DNA: TGTGCCAGCAGCGTTTCCCGGGACAGAAGCTTTAGCACAGATACGCAGTATTTT. It specifies CASSVSRDRSFSTDTQYF.

There are a few counts of this clone. The rearrangement uses TRBV6-6 and TRBJ2-2, with D possibly matching TRBD1 (6 bases). Trimming cost V 4 bases and J 6 bases, with 12 bases left between them. The CDR3 is 14 residues long. Germline-derived CDR1 and CDR2 are MNHNY and SVGAGI (reference sequence). CDR3 region: CASSLTEGAGELFF. The DNA of the CDR3 is TGTGCCAGCAGTTTGACAGAGGGGGCCGGGGAGCTGTTTTTT.

This clone was detected only a few times. The rearrangement uses TRBV27 and TRBJ1-1; unclear D gene. The V and J ends lost 6 bases and 0 bases respectively, with 20 bases between them. The CDR3 covers 17 residues. Germline-derived CDR1 and CDR2 are MNHEY and SMNVEV (reference sequence). The CDR3: CASSKHPVAGMNTEAFF. Here the CDR3 DNA reads TGTGCCAGCAGCAAACACCCGGTAGCTGGAATGAACACTGAAGCTTTCTTT.

The chain couples TRBV19 to TRBJ2-7; 10 bases are a match to TRBD2. Germline V lookup: CDR1 LNHDA, CDR2 SQIVND (reference sequence). CDR3 length: 16 amino acids. Trimming at V came to 5 bases and at J to 5 bases, leaving 12 bases not matched to a gene. The CDR3 is CASSSSTGTSDNEQYF. The CDR3 bases are TGTGCCAGTAGTTCCTCTACCGGGACTAGCGACAACGAGCAGTACTTC.

CDR3 nucleotide sequence: TGTGCCAGCAGCCAAGACAGGGGAGAAGCTTTCTTT. It yields the protein CASSQDRGEAFF. The V and J genes are TRBV4-2 and TRBJ1-1; possibly TRBD1 for D (6 bases). Germline assignment: CDR1 LGHNA and CDR2 YNFKEQ. The CDR3 spans 12 residues. V dropped 0 bases and J dropped 8 bases, with 7 bases sitting between them.